Shown below are 27 T cell receptor beta chains from a single sample sequenced in a study of T-cell reconstitution after alpha-beta-depleted transplantation in children (TCRdb year 2016). Library creation used PCR. The instrument was an Illumina HiSeq 2500. To normalize quantification of the TCRbeta repertoire, the TCR libraries were built with molecular barcoding that relied on unique molecular identifiers. The public reads were reanalyzed by TCRdb: fastp trimming at Q25, MiXCR alignment, in-frame beta chains only. Each CDR3 protein gets just one entry, which takes the most common genes and DNA from the rows behind it. The table for this sample lists around 450,000 distinct CDR3 sequences; around 46% of them were counted only once. The top ten constitute about 30% of the sample. What the treatment or condition label conveys for this sample: allogeneic hematopoietic cell transplantation with graft depleted of TCRalphabeta T cells and CD19 B cells.

The sequences come from PBMCs, collected before TCRalphabeta/CD19-depleted stem cell transplant. These TCRs come from a girl aged 2-15 years with aplastic anemia, due to receive a stem cell transplant.

This chain joins TRBV7-2 and TRBJ2-3; 10 nucleotides line up with TRBD2. Trimming cost V 6 bases and J 5 bases; bases outside gene matches: 8. CDR1 is SGHTA and CDR2 is FQGNSA in the germline V gene. The length of the CDR3 is 15 residues. CDR3 DNA sequence: TGTGCCAGCAGACCATCTAGCGGGAGTCAAGATACGCAGTATTTT. It encodes CASRPSSGSQDTQYF.

This clonotype came up many times. The rearrangement joins TRBV5-6 to TRBJ2-5; possibly TRBD1 for D (5 bases). Trimming took off 3 bases at V and 1 base at J, with 16 bases between the two ends. The germline CDR1 and CDR2 sequences are SGHDT and YYEEEE. The CDR3 loop spans 16 amino acids. The CDR3 protein is CASSSQGVASQETQYF. CDR3 bases: TGTGCCAGCAGCTCACAAGGGGTGGCCTCCCAAGAGACCCAGTACTTC. Full variable domain (outside the CDR3, taken from reference TRBV5-6 and TRBJ2-5): DAGVTQSPTHLIKTRGQQVTLRCSPKSGHDTVSWYQQALGQGPQFIFQYYEEEERQRGNFPDRFSGHQFPNYSSELNVNALLLGDSALYLCASSSQGVASQETQYFGPGTRLLVL.

This clonotype was seen a handful of times. This sequence joins TRBV12-3 or TRBV12-4 and TRBJ1-1; D remains ambiguous. V lost 8 bases, J lost 7 bases, and 11 bases lay in between. The CDR3 has 11 amino acids. The CDR3 coding sequence is TGTGCCAGCTCCCGGGTTATTGAAGCTTTCTTT. Translation: CASSRVIEAFF.

This chain joins TRBV29-1 and TRBJ1-2; D gene uncertain. The V gene's germline CDR1 is SQVTM and CDR2 ANQGSEA. This CDR3 region has 10 residues. V shed 6 bases and J shed 8 bases, with 10 bases lying between them. The CDR3 sequence is CSVGPEGYTF. The CDR3 nucleotides are TGCAGCGTCGGGCCCGAAGGCTACACCTTC.

This clonotype was seen more than once but under ten times. This sequence joins TRBV7-2 and TRBJ2-7; no clear D. V shed 5 bases and J shed 1 base, with 9 bases lying between them. This CDR3 comprises 13 residues. CDR1 is SGHTA and CDR2 is FQGNSA in the germline V gene. The CDR3 is CASSRLVSYEQYF. The CDR3 DNA follows: TGTGCCAGCAGCCGCCTAGTATCCTACGAGCAGTACTTC.

The chain recombines TRBV7-9 with TRBJ2-5; TRBD1 matches 9 bases. The V gene end was trimmed by 3 bases and the J gene end by 2 bases; junction bases not matched to a gene: 4. Germline loops: CDR1 SEHNR, CDR2 FQNEAQ (reference sequence). This CDR3 is 15 amino acids long. Here the CDR3 DNA reads TGTGCCAGCAGCTTTTGGGGGACAGGGCAAGAGACCCAGTACTTC. This sequence encodes CASSFWGTGQETQYF.

The V call is TRBV25-1, the J call TRBJ2-3; D not certain. The V end lost 3 bases, the J end lost 0 bases, and 10 bases lay between the germline ends. The CDR3 has 15 amino acids. Germline lookup yields CDR1 MGHDK and CDR2 SYGVNS. This CDR3 is CASSDAPPSTDTQYF. CDR3 DNA: TGTGCCAGCAGTGATGCCCCACCTAGCACAGATACGCAGTATTTT.

The chain combines TRBV9 with TRBJ2-1; D call uncertain. V lost 4 bases to trimming and J lost 0 bases, with 8 bases between them. The CDR3 length is 14 residues. CDR1 SGDLS and CDR2 YYNGEE come from the germline V gene. The CDR3 nucleotides read TGTGCCAGCAGCATCGGTTCCTCCTACAATGAGCAGTTCTTC. It translates to CASSIGSSYNEQFF.

V usage is TRBV7-3 and J usage is TRBJ2-5; TRBD2 might be the D (6 bases). The CDR3 is 16 residues long. The V gene lost 5 bases and the J gene lost 5 bases, with 21 bases spanning the gap. The germline V gene encodes CDR1 SGHTA and CDR2 FQGTGA. Here the CDR3 DNA reads TGTGCCAGCAGCAGGGCCCCGGGACTCTCGGGGGAGACCCAGTACTTC. Translating gives CASSRAPGLSGETQYF.

This clonotype has only a few counts. V usage is TRBV20-1 and J usage is TRBJ2-7, with D maybe TRBD1 (7 bases). The V end was cut by 3 bases, the J end by 2 bases, with 14 bases between. The CDR3 spans 14 residues. CDR1 is DFQATT and CDR2 is SNEGSKA in the germline V gene (reference sequence). This chain's CDR3 is CSASPGGGTYEQYF. The CDR3 DNA is TGCAGTGCTAGCCCAGGGGGAGGAACCTACGAGCAGTACTTC.

This chain joins TRBV20-1 and TRBJ2-7; the D gene is possibly TRBD1 (6 bases). This CDR3 comprises 14 residues. The germline V gene has CDR1 DFQATT and CDR2 SNEGSKA (reference sequence). V gave up 4 bases and J gave up 3 bases, with 16 bases separating them. In DNA form, the CDR3 reads TGCAGTGCTACCCCCAACAGGGCGAACTACGAGCAGTACTTC. It translates to CSATPNRANYEQYF.

The rearrangement uses TRBV28 and TRBJ1-2; 9 nucleotides match TRBD1. The CDR3 contains 13 residues. After removal of 5 bases from V and 8 bases from J, the junction contained 6 bases not matched to a gene. CDR1 and CDR2 (germline): MDHEN, SYDVKM. The CDR3 is CASSPGQGLGYTF. CDR3 sequence (DNA): TGTGCCAGCAGTCCGGGACAGGGTTTGGGCTACACCTTC.

This clonotype appeared a few times. The chain combines TRBV6-5 with TRBJ1-5; D is ambiguous. V was pared by 3 bases and J by 0 bases, with 9 bases between. CDR3 length: 15 residues. The germline CDR1 and CDR2 sequences are MNHEY and SVGAGI. CDR3 in DNA: TGTGCCAGCAGTTATTACAGCGATAGCAATCAGCCCCAGCATTTT. This translates into CASSYYSDSNQPQHF.

The sample holds a few counts of this clonotype. The gene calls are TRBV3-1 and TRBJ2-5; tentatively, D is TRBD2 (6 bases). Germline V gene data show CDR1 as LGHDT and CDR2 as YNNKEL (reference sequence). V shed 3 bases and J shed 4 bases, with 12 bases lying between them. The CDR3 is 14 residues long. Here the CDR3 reads CASSHVGGVETQYF. CDR3 sequence (DNA): TGTGCCAGCAGCCACGTCGGCGGGGTAGAGACCCAGTACTTC.

The gene calls are TRBV10-2 and TRBJ2-5; 8 nucleotides line up with TRBD2. The CDR3 sequence is 10 residues long. Germline CDR1 WSHSY, CDR2 SAAADI. After removal of 11 bases from V and 4 bases from J, the junction contained 0 bases not matched to a gene. The CDR3 sequence is CAAGGETQYF. CDR3 sequence (DNA): TGCGCCGCGGGGGGAGAGACCCAGTACTTC.

This clonotype was observed a few times. The chain joins TRBV20-1 to TRBJ2-1; D remains unclear. V gave up 5 bases and J gave up 3 bases, with 2 bases separating them. CDR1 and CDR2 (germline): DFQATT, SNEGSKA (reference sequence). The length of the CDR3 is 10 residues. CDR3 loop: CSADYNEQFF. CDR3 nucleotide sequence: TGCAGTGCTGACTACAATGAGCAGTTCTTC.

The chain uses TRBV24-1 and TRBJ2-3; TRBD2 aligns across 9 bases. The CDR3 length is 17 residues. CDR1 KGHDR and CDR2 SFDVKD come from the germline V gene. V was pared by 4 bases and J by 2 bases, with 9 bases of the junction left unmatched. The CDR3 loop is CATSEIPGLATTDTQYF. The CDR3 DNA reads as TGTGCCACCAGTGAAATACCGGGACTAGCTACCACAGATACGCAGTATTTT.

This clonotype was detected ten times or more. The J gene is TRBJ2-5, the V gene TRBV6-2 or TRBV6-3, with 7 bases identical to TRBD2. This CDR3 contains 17 residues. Germline assignment: CDR1 MNHEY and CDR2 SVGEGT. The trim removed 2 bases at V and 1 base at J, leaving 10 bases unmatched. The CDR3 coding sequence is TGTGCCAGCAGTTACACAGGAGGCGGGAGTCCCCAAGAGACCCAGTACTTC. Protein product: CASSYTGGGSPQETQYF.

This clonotype was found many times. The chain joins TRBV27 to TRBJ1-5; D is unresolved. The V end was cut by 2 bases, the J end by 0 bases, with 14 bases between. This CDR3 has 17 amino acids. The germline CDR1 and CDR2 sequences are MNHEY and SMNVEV (reference sequence). The CDR3 spells CASSLEWVPYSNQPQHF. DNA of the CDR3: TGTGCCAGCAGTTTAGAGTGGGTTCCCTATAGCAATCAGCCCCAGCATTTT.

The rearrangement links TRBV29-1 to TRBJ2-1; TRBD1 matches at 7 bases. CDR1 and CDR2 from the germline V gene are SQVTM and ANQGSEA. The length of the CDR3 is 14 residues. J gave up 2 bases and V 4 bases, and 5 bases lay outside the gene matches. Here the CDR3 DNA reads TGCAGCGTTGTGAGACAGGGTCCCTACAATGAGCAGTTCTTC. Its protein is CSVVRQGPYNEQFF.

V usage is TRBV15 and J usage is TRBJ2-7; D is unclear. Looked up from germline, CDR1 is LNHNV and CDR2 is YYDKDF (reference sequence). The CDR3 has 13 residues. The V end lost 0 bases, the J end lost 3 bases, and 6 bases lay between the germline ends. CDR3 amino acids: CATSRDRVYEQYF. CDR3 nucleotides: TGTGCCACCAGCAGAGATCGGGTCTACGAGCAGTACTTC.

This clonotype was seen a few times. V gene TRBV3-1 combines with J gene TRBJ2-7, with 9 bases that match TRBD1. The CDR3 covers 15 residues. The ends lost 1 base at V and 2 bases at J; junction bases unmatched: 3. The V gene's germline CDR1 is LGHDT and CDR2 YNNKEL (reference sequence). CDR3 loop: CASSQAGTGPYEQYF. In DNA form, the CDR3 reads TGTGCCAGCAGCCAAGCCGGGACAGGGCCCTACGAGCAGTACTTC.

This clonotype occurred a few times. V gene TRBV6-1 combines with J gene TRBJ1-2; no clear D. Germline assignment: CDR1 MNHNS and CDR2 SASEGT. Trimming cost V 6 bases and J 7 bases, with 15 bases left between them. The CDR3 covers 13 residues. CDR3: CASSLLGKGGYTF. DNA of the CDR3: TGTGCCAGCAGCCTTTTGGGGAAGGGTGGCTACACCTTC.

This sequence joins TRBV9 and TRBJ2-3, with D hard to call. The CDR3 length is 15 residues. The V gene's germline CDR1 is SGDLS and CDR2 YYNGEE. V dropped 0 bases and J dropped 10 bases, with 18 bases sitting between them. The CDR3 loop reads CASSVGASSWAPQYF. The CDR3 region has the DNA TGTGCCAGCAGCGTAGGGGCCTCTTCCTGGGCTCCGCAGTATTTT.

The chain employs TRBV6-5 and TRBJ1-2; possibly TRBD1 for D (5 bases). Trimming took off 0 bases at V and 8 bases at J, with 13 bases between the two ends. This CDR3 spans 14 amino acids. In germline, CDR1 is MNHEY, CDR2 SVGAGI. Here the CDR3 DNA reads TGTGCCAGCAGTTACTCGTCCAGGGATGACGGCTACACCTTC. Protein: CASSYSSRDDGYTF.

The gene calls are TRBV7-9 and TRBJ2-7; 7 bases line up with TRBD1. The J segment lost 7 bases and the V segment lost 5 bases, leaving 11 bases of the junction unmatched. The CDR3 totals 14 residues. Germline CDR1 reads SEHNR; CDR2 reads FQNEAQ (reference sequence). CDR3 sequence: CASSQREGQEEQYF. In nucleotides, the CDR3 is TGTGCCAGCAGCCAGAGAGAAGGACAGGAAGAGCAGTACTTC.

There are many counts of this clonotype. The V and J genes are TRBV4-3 and TRBJ2-3; 8 bases map to TRBD2. The CDR3 is 16 amino acids. CDR1 LGHNA and CDR2 YSLEER come from the germline V gene. The V segment lost 0 bases and the J segment 4 bases; nucleotides outside the gene matches: 6. The DNA for the CDR3 is TGCGCCAGCAGCCAAGATACAGGACTAGCCCCAGATACGCAGTATTTT. Its translation: CASSQDTGLAPDTQYF.